This entry lists 2 T cell receptor beta chains sequenced from one sample in a study of cytomegalovirus exposure and HLA in healthy donors. PCR primers comprised 60 Vbeta and 13 Jbeta primers. Repertoires were generated with immunoSEQ multiplex PCR, while TCRdb's copy carries only in-frame clones and drops some. Found here are 150,000 to 200,000 clones, 12% of them singletons; the top ten hold 7.5% to 10%. Sequencing was done on a sample of PBMCs. Receptor source: a man aged 50-60 years in good health and CMV-seropositive.

The chain couples TRBV5-1 to TRBJ2-5; 9 bases match TRBD2. V lost 3 bases and J lost 9; bases outside the gene matches: 12. CDR3 length: 15 residues. Germline lookup yields CDR1 SGHRS and CDR2 YFSETQ. CDR3: CASSYIAGAGQSQYF. The CDR3 DNA reads as TGCGCCAGCAGCTACATAGCGGGGGCGGGTCAGTCCCAGTACTTC.

The chain recombines TRBV5-4 with TRBJ2-5; 7 bases align to TRBD1. The germline V gene encodes CDR1 SGHNT and CDR2 YYREEE (reference sequence). The CDR3 length is 13 residues. The V and J ends lost 2 bases and 3 bases, in that order; junction bases with no gene match: 1. CDR3 DNA: TGTGCCAGCAGCTTCGGACAGGAAGAGACCCAGTACTTC. Amino acids: CASSFGQEETQYF.